This T cell receptor (beta chain) was retrieved from a study of long-term antiretroviral therapy in people with HIV. This CDR3 is 12 amino acids long. Germline V gene sequence: CDR1 SEHNR, CDR2 FQNEAQ (reference sequence). Trimming took 1 base from V and 5 from J, leaving 3 bases between them. Running of the v3.0 immunoSEQ assay took place at survey level. Sequencing was performed with immunoSEQ multiplex PCR; in TCRdb, only in-frame clones are kept and a portion is missing. The table lists under 45,000 clones, around 83% of them singletons. This material consisted of unsorted PBMCs, taken 1 year after starting antiretroviral therapy. This chain joins TRBV7-9 and TRBJ2-1; D is undetermined. The receptor comes from a man between 18 and 35 years old with HIV. CDR3 sequence: CASSLGNNEQFF. For the CDR3, the DNA is TGTGCCAGCAGCTTAGGAAACAATGAGCAGTTCTTC.